This T cell receptor beta chain was retrieved from a study of blood T cells in healthy people across ages. CDR3 length: 15 residues. Trimming cost V 1 base and J 3 bases, with 12 bases left between them. Study-level results: PBMCs were not sorted, which prevented a conclusive comparison of naive versus antigen-experienced cells.

A sample-barcoded 5' primer and a J-beta primer mix were used in a second PCR of about 7 to 12 cycles. TCRdb re-called the 5' RACE reads through MiXCR, storing one row per CDR3 protein. The table has around 1,100,000 distinct CDR3 sequences, 35% to 40% seen once. There are a few counts of this clonotype. Its target is not known. Input material: blood. This clonotype originated in a man aged 18 to 29 in good health. V and J are TRBV12-3 or TRBV12-4 and TRBJ1-2; no reliable D call. CDR3 loop: CASSLVNRPDYGYTF. The CDR3 bases are TGTGCCAGCAGTTTAGTAAACAGACCAGACTATGGCTACACCTTC.